This passage covers 20 T cell receptor beta chains from one sample sequenced in a study of blood T cells in healthy people across ages (dated by TCRdb to between 2014 and 2016). Libraries were built with 5' RACE. The instrument given in TCRdb is Illumina HiSeq 2500. A second roughly 7 to 11 cycle PCR used a sample-barcoded 5' primer and a J-beta primer mix. TCRdb handled the public reads itself, with Q25 trimming in fastp and clone calling in MiXCR, and kept productive beta chains. Every entry covers one CDR3 protein and lists the most common genes and DNA from its rows. The sample table records more than 800,000 distinct CDR3 sequences; 40% to 55% of these occur just once. The top ten clonotypes cover over 15% of the sample. The sequenced material came from blood. The receptors were gathered from a woman aged 55 to 70 in good health.

The chain links TRBV29-1 to TRBJ2-7, with 9 positions matching TRBD1. There are 16 residues in the CDR3. Germline V gene lookup returns CDR1 SQVTM and CDR2 ANQGSEA. J was trimmed by 2 bases and V by 0 bases; bases with no gene match: 8. The CDR3 region has the DNA TGCAGCGTTGAAGACAACACCGGGACAGGGCCCTACGAGCAGTACTTC. Translating it yields CSVEDNTGTGPYEQYF.

Regarding this clonotype: Germline and junction disagree at one end, which may indicate a read error. The chain recombines TRBV27 with TRBJ2-7; D remains ambiguous. The germline CDR1 and CDR2 sequences are MNHEY and SMNVEV (reference sequence). CDR3 length: 13 residues. Written as DNA, the CDR3 is TGTGTCAGCAGCCCCTCCGTTAGTTACGAGCAGTACTTC. As protein: CVSSPSVSYEQYF.

The V call is TRBV29-1, the J call TRBJ2-3; the D gene is possibly TRBD1 (6 bases). In germline, CDR1 is SQVTM, CDR2 ANQGSEA. Between the trimmed V and J ends, which lost 2 bases and 4 bases, there was a span of 7 bases. This CDR3 has 12 residues. This CDR3 reads CSVETGSDTQYF. The CDR3 DNA sequence: TGCAGCGTTGAAACAGGGTCAGATACGCAGTATTTT.

The rearrangement uses TRBV7-8 and TRBJ2-1; a possible D gene is TRBD2 (6 bases). The assigned J gene may be wrong: the sequence end matches TRBJ2-7 better. The germline CDR1 and CDR2 sequences are SGHVS and FQNEAQ. CDR3 length: 15 residues. The CDR3 protein is CASSLVTSLYNEQYF. CDR3 coding DNA: TGTGCCAGCAGCTTAGTAACTAGCCTCTACAATGAGCAGTACTTC.

This clonotype was detected only a few times. DNA of the CDR3: TGTGCCAGCAGCACTACCTACCAAGAGACCCAGTACTTC. Encoded protein: CASSTTYQETQYF. This chain connects TRBV7-9 to TRBJ2-5, with D unclear. The CDR3 loop spans 13 amino acids. V was pared by 5 bases and J by 0 bases, with 7 bases between. Germline CDR1 SEHNR, CDR2 FQNEAQ (reference sequence).

The V gene is TRBV2, the J gene TRBJ2-6; D remains unclear. Germline V gene lookup returns CDR1 SNHLY and CDR2 FYNNEI. The CDR3 loop spans 15 amino acids. The ends were cut back, 7 bases at V and 1 base at J, with 11 bases in the middle. CDR3 in amino acids: CASKPQPSGANVLTF. The CDR3 DNA follows: TGTGCCAGCAAGCCACAGCCATCTGGGGCCAACGTCCTGACTTTC.

The chain joins TRBV5-5 to TRBJ2-3, with D possibly being TRBD2 (5 bases). V gave up 0 bases and J gave up 5 bases, with 7 bases separating them. Per germline, CDR1 SGHKS and CDR2 YYEKEE (reference sequence). This CDR3 has 13 residues. CDR3 protein: CASSLARVDTQYF. DNA of the CDR3: TGTGCCAGCAGCTTGGCGCGGGTAGATACGCAGTATTTT.

The chain links TRBV5-1 to TRBJ2-4; D gene uncertain. Trimming shortened V by 0 bases and J by 9 bases, and 13 bases separated the two germline ends. Germline CDR1 and CDR2: SGHRS and YFSETQ. The CDR3 consists of 14 residues. Here the CDR3 reads CASSLDGKPAIQYF. CDR3 sequence (DNA): TGCGCCAGCAGCTTGGATGGCAAACCAGCCATTCAGTACTTC. Drawing the rest from reference TRBV5-1 and TRBJ2-4, the complete variable domain is KAGVTQTPRYLIKTRGQQVTLSCSPISGHRSVSWYQQTPGQGLQFLFEYFSETQRNKGNFPGRFSGRQFSNSRSEMNVSTLELGDSALYLCASSLDGKPAIQYFGAGTRLSVL.

The genes are TRBV6-5 and TRBJ1-2, with no clear D. Per germline, CDR1 MNHEY and CDR2 SVGAGI. The ends were cut back, 7 bases at V and 4 bases at J, with 7 bases in the middle. The CDR3 extends over 11 amino acids. DNA for the CDR3: TGTGCCAGCACGACGGGCTATGGCTACACCTTC. It codes for CASTTGYGYTF.

For the CDR3, the DNA is TGTGCCTGGAGTGTCTCGGGAGGGCCCTTTGGGGGCGAGCAGTACTTC. Its protein product is CAWSVSGGPFGGEQYF. The V and J genes are TRBV30 and TRBJ2-5, with 8 bases that match TRBD2. With the DNA end fitting TRBJ2-7 better, the J assignment may be wrong. The CDR3 length is 16 residues. The V gene's germline CDR1 is GTSNPN and CDR2 SVGIG (reference sequence).

V usage is TRBV15 and J usage is TRBJ2-7; 8 nucleotides line up with TRBD2. V shed 0 bases, J shed 3 bases, and the junction held 7 bases outside the gene matches. CDR3 length: 16 residues. Per germline, CDR1 LNHNV and CDR2 YYDKDF (reference sequence). The CDR3 coding sequence is TGTGCCACCAGCAGAGATGGAACTAGCGGAGTCTACGAGCAGTACTTC. It codes for CATSRDGTSGVYEQYF.

This clonotype has only a few counts. The chain joins TRBV29-1 to TRBJ2-7, with D tentatively TRBD1 (6 bases). CDR3 length equals 15 residues. CDR1 SQVTM and CDR2 ANQGSEA come from the germline V gene. Trimming removed 7 bases from V and 4 bases from J, with 23 bases in between. For the CDR3, the DNA is TGCAGCGCAAGACAGGTAGTAGCCCCTGGGTACGAGCAGTACTTC. Translated, it gives CSARQVVAPGYEQYF.

The chain combines TRBV12-3 or TRBV12-4 with TRBJ2-1; 7 bases match TRBD1. Losses at the gene ends were 5 bases for V and 8 bases for J; bases not matched to a gene: 6. CDR3 length: 13 residues. The CDR3 DNA sequence: TGTGCCAGCAGTATCGGACAGGCCCATGAGCAGTTCTTC. Protein sequence: CASSIGQAHEQFF.

The chain carries TRBV23-1 and TRBJ2-2, with 8 positions matching TRBD1. TRBV23-1 is sorted into the ORF group, with uncertain function. The CDR3 is 16 residues long. The V segment lost 3 bases and the J segment 5 bases; nucleotides outside the gene matches: 8. CDR3 nucleotides: TGCGCCAGCAGTCACGTAGCAGGGGGCGATACCGGGGAGCTGTTTTTT. Its protein is CASSHVAGGDTGELFF.

The rearrangement links TRBV9 to TRBJ1-1; D remains ambiguous. This CDR3 is built from 15 residues. The germline V gene encodes CDR1 SGDLS and CDR2 YYNGEE. V was cut by 4 bases and J by 1 base, with 14 bases left in between. The DNA for the CDR3 is TGTGCCAGCAGCCCAAGGAGATTAGCGAACACTGAAGCTTTCTTT. Residues: CASSPRRLANTEAFF.

There are many counts of this clonotype. The chain uses TRBV5-6 and TRBJ1-2; 9 nucleotides align to TRBD1. CDR1 SGHDT and CDR2 YYEEEE come from the germline V gene. V trimming: 3 bases; J trimming: 7 bases; junction bases outside the gene matches: 13. The CDR3 is 16 residues long. The CDR3 nucleotides are TGTGCCAGCAGCTCCCCCGACAGGGGGAGTGCTTTTGGCTACACCTTC. Protein: CASSSPDRGSAFGYTF.

As for this clonotype: At one end, the junction sequence differs from germline, possibly due to a read error. The rearrangement joins TRBV6-1 to TRBJ1-2; D is unresolved. In germline, CDR1 is MNHNS, CDR2 SASEGT. This CDR3 region has 13 residues. The DNA of the CDR3 is TGTGCCCGCAGCATAAACTCAAACTATGGCTACACCTTC. Its translation is CARSINSNYGYTF.

The chain uses TRBV13 and TRBJ2-7; tentatively, D is TRBD1 or TRBD2 (6 bases each). The CDR3 totals 15 residues. The V end was cut by 5 bases, the J end by 7 bases, with 21 bases between. Germline CDR1 reads PRHDT; CDR2 reads FYEKMQ (reference sequence). CDR3 sequence (DNA): TGTGCCAGCAGCCACCCTGGGGGGCGTATGAGGGAGCAGTACTTC. Protein sequence: CASSHPGGRMREQYF.

The rearrangement joins TRBV10-3 to TRBJ1-6; tentative D call: TRBD1 (5 bases). The CDR3 runs to 13 residues. CDR1 is ENHRY, CDR2 SYGVKD, per germline. The V end was cut by 7 bases, the J end by 6 bases, with 10 bases between. In DNA, the CDR3 is TGTGCCATCACGAACAGGAGTAATTCACCCCTCCACTTT. This codes for CAITNRSNSPLHF.

This clonotype has just a few counts. The rearrangement joins TRBV4-2 to TRBJ2-5; maybe TRBD2 (5 bases). Trimming took 0 bases from V and 6 from J, leaving 26 bases between them. Germline V lookup: CDR1 LGHNA, CDR2 YNFKEQ. The CDR3 sequence is 19 residues long. The CDR3 is CASSQDLLDLEQRRKTQYF. For the CDR3, the DNA is TGTGCCAGCAGCCAAGATCTCCTCGACTTAGAACAGCGGAGGAAGACCCAGTACTTC.